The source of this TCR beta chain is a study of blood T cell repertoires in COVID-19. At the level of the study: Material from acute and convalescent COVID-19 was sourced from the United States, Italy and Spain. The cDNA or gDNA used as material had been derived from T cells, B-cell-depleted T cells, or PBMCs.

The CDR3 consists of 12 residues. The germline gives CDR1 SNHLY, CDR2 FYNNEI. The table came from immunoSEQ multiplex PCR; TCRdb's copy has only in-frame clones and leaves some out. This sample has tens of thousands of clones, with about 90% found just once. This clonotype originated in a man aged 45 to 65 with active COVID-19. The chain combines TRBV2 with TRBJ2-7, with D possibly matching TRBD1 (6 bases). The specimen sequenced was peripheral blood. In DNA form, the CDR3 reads TGTGCGGGGGCTAGCAGGTCCTACGAGCAGTACTTC. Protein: CAGASRSYEQYF.